Following are 20 T cell receptor beta chains from one sample sequenced in a study of blood T cells in healthy people across ages. Next came a second PCR, run for about 7 to 12 cycles, which used a sample-barcoded 5' primer along with a J-beta primer mix. TCRdb redid the calling of the 5' RACE reads with MiXCR, one entry per CDR3 protein. The repertoire holds roughly 900,000 distinct CDR3 sequences, with about 28% as singletons. The sample taken for sequencing was blood. These receptor sequences come from a woman of 80 years or more in good health.

This clonotype was seen a few times. The rearrangement links TRBV6-2 or TRBV6-3 to TRBJ1-1, with a weak D call TRBD1 (6 bases). The CDR3 runs 11 residues. In germline, CDR1 is MNHEY, CDR2 SVGEGT. Trimming removed 7 bases from V and 7 bases from J, with 10 bases in between. The CDR3 nucleotides read TGTGCCAGCACCGACAGGAATGAAGCTTTCTTT. Translated: CASTDRNEAFF.

The rearrangement joins TRBV6-2 or TRBV6-3 to TRBJ1-1; 11 bases match TRBD1. V lost 6 bases to trimming and J lost 4 bases; unmatched junction nucleotides: 7. Germline CDR1 and CDR2: MNHEY and SVGEGT. This CDR3 is 15 amino acids long. CDR3 residues: CASRGTGGRITEAFF. DNA of the CDR3: TGTGCCAGCAGGGGGACAGGGGGGCGAATCACTGAAGCTTTCTTT.

Many counts were recorded for this clonotype. V and J are TRBV9 and TRBJ2-7; no firm D call. This CDR3 is 13 amino acids long. CDR1 and CDR2 from the germline V gene are SGDLS and YYNGEE. Trimming cost V 4 bases and J 6 bases, with 14 bases left between them. The CDR3 bases are TGTGCCAGCAGCCCCGGTCCCCCAGGCGAGCAGTACTTC. The encoded protein is CASSPGPPGEQYF. Variable domain in full (rest from reference TRBV9 and TRBJ2-7): DSGVTQTPKHLITATGQRVTLRCSPRSGDLSVYWYQQSLDQGLQFLIQYYNGEERAKGNILERFSAQQFPDLHSELNLSSLELGDSALYFCASSPGPPGEQYFGPGTRLTVT.

This clonotype was observed at least ten times. This chain links TRBV5-1 with TRBJ2-6; D is uncertain. V was shortened by 0 bases and J by 0 bases, with 10 bases between the two germline ends. The CDR3 runs 17 residues. CDR1 and CDR2 from the germline V gene are SGHRS and YFSETQ. CDR3: CASSLGTESSGANVLTF. CDR3 sequence (DNA): TGCGCCAGCAGCTTGGGGACGGAGAGCTCTGGGGCCAACGTCCTGACTTTC.

Comments on this clonotype: Relative to the germline gene, one junction end is altered; a read error may explain this. This chain connects TRBV7-2 to TRBJ2-1; 7 bases align to TRBD2. This CDR3 spans 14 amino acids. Germline V gene data show CDR1 as SGHTA and CDR2 as FQGNSA. The CDR3 loop is CAGSLSPVSGLQFF. The CDR3 region has the DNA TGTGCCGGCAGCTTAAGCCCGGTTAGCGGGCTGCAGTTCTTC.

The table lists this clonotype with many counts. The rearrangement uses TRBV9 and TRBJ1-2, with 9 bases lining up with TRBD1. The CDR3 totals 13 residues. Germline V gene data show CDR1 as SGDLS and CDR2 as YYNGEE. The J segment lost 9 bases and the V segment lost 0 bases, leaving 3 bases of the junction unmatched. CDR3 nucleotides: TGTGCCAGCAGCGTAGAGACAGGGGGACGCTACACCTTC. This encodes CASSVETGGRYTF. The variable domain in full, completed from reference TRBV9 and TRBJ1-2, reads DSGVTQTPKHLITATGQRVTLRCSPRSGDLSVYWYQQSLDQGLQFLIQYYNGEERAKGNILERFSAQQFPDLHSELNLSSLELGDSALYFCASSVETGGRYTFGSGTRLTVV.

A note on this clonotype: It may be a read error: a sequence one base away is much more abundant. The gene calls are TRBV28 and TRBJ2-5, with D maybe TRBD1 (5 bases). Trimming left V 9 bases short and J 5 bases short, with 13 bases between. The germline V gene encodes CDR1 MDHEN and CDR2 SYDVKM. This CDR3 has 12 amino acids. The CDR3 region is CASCQGRETQYF. The CDR3 coding sequence is TGTGCCAGTTGCCAGGGTAGGGAGACCCAGTACTTC.

The chain uses TRBV9 and TRBJ2-5, with TRBD2 matching 7 bases. This CDR3 contains 16 residues. Germline values: CDR1 SGDLS, CDR2 YYNGEE. With 2 bases clipped from V and 0 bases from J, the junction kept 7 bases outside the gene matches. The CDR3 nucleotides read TGTGCCAGCAGCGTGGGGGGGTTGCCGTACCAAGAGACCCAGTACTTC. It codes for CASSVGGLPYQETQYF.

The V gene is TRBV3-1, the J gene TRBJ1-3; unclear D gene. CDR1 and CDR2 from the germline V gene are LGHDT and YNNKEL (reference sequence). The CDR3 is 16 amino acids. With 0 bases removed from V and 0 bases from J, the gap between germline ends came to 9 bases. CDR3 coding DNA: TGTGCCAGCAGCCAAGAATCCAAGAGCTCTGGAAACACCATATATTTT. This sequence encodes CASSQESKSSGNTIYF.

The sample holds one count of this clonotype. CDR3 amino acids: CASSSLGHLSTDTQYF. The CDR3 DNA reads as TGTGCCAGCAGCTCCCTAGGACACCTTAGCACAGATACGCAGTATTTT. The V call is TRBV7-9, the J call TRBJ2-3; D possibly corresponds to TRBD1 (5 bases). Per the germline V gene, CDR1 is SEHNR and CDR2 is FQNEAQ (reference sequence). V shed 4 bases and J shed 0 bases, with 14 bases lying between them. This CDR3 is 16 amino acids long. The full variable domain, with the rest looked up from reference TRBV7-9 and TRBJ2-3, is DTGVSQNPRHKITKRGQNVTFRCDPISEHNRLYWYRQTLGQGPEFLTYFQNEAQLEKSRLLSDRFSAERPKGSFSTLEIQRTEQGDSAMYLCASSSLGHLSTDTQYFGPGTRLTVL.

The chain carries TRBV7-3 and TRBJ2-1; 7 bases are a match to TRBD2. V gave up 6 bases and J gave up 4 bases; unmatched junction bases: 12. CDR1 and CDR2 from the germline V gene are SGHTA and FQGTGA. This CDR3 has 16 amino acids. The CDR3 here is CASSYSLADDYNEQFF. The CDR3 nucleotides read TGTGCCAGCAGTTACTCTCTAGCGGACGATTACAATGAGCAGTTCTTC.

Concerning this clonotype itself: One junction end disagrees with the germline gene, perhaps due to a read error. The rearrangement links TRBV30 to TRBJ2-2, with D possibly matching TRBD1 (6 bases). The CDR3 loop spans 15 amino acids. Looked up from germline, CDR1 is GTSNPN and CDR2 is SVGIG (reference sequence). The CDR3 protein is CAWSQGSSHTGERFF. Here the CDR3 DNA reads TGTGCCTGGAGTCAGGGGTCTTCTCACACCGGGGAGCGGTTTTTT.

This clonotype was recorded at least ten times. The rearrangement uses TRBV20-1 and TRBJ2-6; D uncertain. The CDR3 runs to 12 residues. V shed 7 bases and J shed 4 bases, with 8 bases lying between them. CDR1 and CDR2 from the germline V gene are DFQATT and SNEGSKA (reference sequence). The DNA of the CDR3 is TGCAGTGGAACAATGGGGGCCAACGTCCTGACTTTC. Amino acid sequence: CSGTMGANVLTF.

This clonotype occurred a few times. The gene calls are TRBV5-4 and TRBJ2-3; D remains ambiguous. Germline V gene lookup returns CDR1 SGHNT and CDR2 YYREEE (reference sequence). Deletions cut 1 base from V and 2 bases from J, with 11 bases between. The CDR3 totals 15 residues. CDR3 sequence reads: CASSLKVGDTDTQYF. The CDR3 nucleotides read TGTGCCAGCAGCTTGAAGGTCGGTGACACAGATACGCAGTATTTT. Filled out from reference TRBV5-4 and TRBJ2-3, the complete variable domain reads ETGVTQSPTHLIKTRGQQVTLRCSSQSGHNTVSWYQQALGQGPQFIFQYYREEENGRGNFPPRFSGLQFPNYSSELNVNALELDDSALYLCASSLKVGDTDTQYFGPGTRLTVL.

On this clonotype: A much larger clone lies a single base off, so this may be a read error. CDR3 sequence (DNA): TGCAGCGTTACCCCCAGGGGGATTAACTATGGCTGCACCTTC. Protein sequence: CSVTPRGINYGCTF. The chain couples TRBV29-1 to TRBJ1-2, with 7 bases aligning to TRBD1. The germline V gene has CDR1 SQVTM and CDR2 ANQGSEA. This CDR3 is built from 14 residues.

This clonotype was seen repeatedly, ten times or more. V is TRBV10-3 and J is TRBJ1-2; 7 positions match TRBD1. Germline CDR1 and CDR2: ENHRY and SYGVKD. J was trimmed by 0 bases and V by 2 bases; bases with no gene match: 6. This CDR3 has 16 residues. In nucleotides, the CDR3 is TGTGCCATCAGTGAGAGGACAGGTGGGACTAACTATGGCTACACCTTC. The encoded protein is CAISERTGGTNYGYTF.

This clonotype showed up many times. The chain joins TRBV28 to TRBJ2-4, with D possibly TRBD1 on 5 matching bases. Trimming stripped 5 bases from V and 2 bases from J, with 7 bases between. In germline, CDR1 is MDHEN, CDR2 SYDVKM. This CDR3 has 13 residues. The CDR3 DNA follows: TGTGCCAGCAGTGACAGCCCCAAAAACATTCAGTACTTC. Translated: CASSDSPKNIQYF.

This clonotype was seen at least ten times. This chain connects TRBV20-1 to TRBJ2-4; D is possibly TRBD2 (5 bases). V was clipped by 0 bases and J by 9 bases, with 9 bases between them. Germline V gene lookup returns CDR1 DFQATT and CDR2 SNEGSKA (reference sequence). The CDR3 contains 12 residues. CDR3 residues: CSARENAGIQYF. In DNA form, the CDR3 reads TGCAGTGCTAGAGAGAACGCGGGCATTCAGTACTTC.

A few counts support this clonotype. CDR3: CASSYTGTGGRNTQYF. The DNA for the CDR3 is TGTGCCAGCAGTTACACCGGGACAGGGGGCCGGAATACGCAGTATTTT. This chain uses TRBV6-2 or TRBV6-3 with TRBJ2-3; 12 bases line up with TRBD1. The germline V gene encodes CDR1 MNHEY and CDR2 SVGEGT. The CDR3 contains 16 residues. After removal of 2 bases from V and 7 bases from J, the junction contained 7 bases not matched to a gene.

The genes are TRBV5-4 and TRBJ2-5, with D maybe TRBD1 (6 bases). Germline V gives CDR1 SGHNT, CDR2 YYREEE (reference sequence). This CDR3 contains 17 residues. Trimming shortened V by 3 bases and J by 7 bases, and 25 bases separated the two germline ends. Here the CDR3 reads CASSSEGDGGPSGTQYF. DNA for the CDR3: TGTGCCAGCAGCTCGGAAGGGGATGGGGGCCCCTCGGGGACCCAGTACTTC.